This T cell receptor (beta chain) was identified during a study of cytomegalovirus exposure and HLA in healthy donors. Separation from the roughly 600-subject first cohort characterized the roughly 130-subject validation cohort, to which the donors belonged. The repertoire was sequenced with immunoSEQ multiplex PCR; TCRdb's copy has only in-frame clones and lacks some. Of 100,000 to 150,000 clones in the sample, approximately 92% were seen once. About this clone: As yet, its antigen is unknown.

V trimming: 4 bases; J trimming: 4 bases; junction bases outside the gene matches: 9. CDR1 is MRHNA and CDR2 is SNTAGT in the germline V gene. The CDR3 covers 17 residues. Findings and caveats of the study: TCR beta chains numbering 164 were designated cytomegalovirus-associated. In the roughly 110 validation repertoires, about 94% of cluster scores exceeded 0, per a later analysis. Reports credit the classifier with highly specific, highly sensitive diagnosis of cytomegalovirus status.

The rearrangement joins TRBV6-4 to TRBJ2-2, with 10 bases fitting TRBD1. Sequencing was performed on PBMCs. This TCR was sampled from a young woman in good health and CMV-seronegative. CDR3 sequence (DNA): TGTGCCAGCAGTGGACAGGGGGCAGAGTTGGGCACCGGGGAGCTGTTTTTT. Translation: CASSGQGAELGTGELFF.